This T cell receptor beta chain was identified in a study of chemoradiotherapy in HPV16-positive cancers. The V gene end was trimmed by 5 bases and the J gene end by 6 bases; junction bases not matched to a gene: 8. CDR1 SGHVS and CDR2 FQNEAQ come from the germline V gene. The CDR3 is 14 residues long. Generated by immunoSEQ multiplex PCR, the TCRdb table keeps only in-frame clones and is missing some. The table includes fewer than 40,000 clones, around 80% detected once. The material sequenced was blood, taken from a patient who underwent chemoradiotherapy. The TCR sequence derives from a human donor with HPV-associated anogenital cancer. The genes are TRBV7-8 and TRBJ2-3, with 7 bases that match TRBD1. The CDR3, as DNA: TGTGCCAGCAGCCCTCAGGGGGAAGCCGATACGCAGTATTTT. Translated: CASSPQGEADTQYF.